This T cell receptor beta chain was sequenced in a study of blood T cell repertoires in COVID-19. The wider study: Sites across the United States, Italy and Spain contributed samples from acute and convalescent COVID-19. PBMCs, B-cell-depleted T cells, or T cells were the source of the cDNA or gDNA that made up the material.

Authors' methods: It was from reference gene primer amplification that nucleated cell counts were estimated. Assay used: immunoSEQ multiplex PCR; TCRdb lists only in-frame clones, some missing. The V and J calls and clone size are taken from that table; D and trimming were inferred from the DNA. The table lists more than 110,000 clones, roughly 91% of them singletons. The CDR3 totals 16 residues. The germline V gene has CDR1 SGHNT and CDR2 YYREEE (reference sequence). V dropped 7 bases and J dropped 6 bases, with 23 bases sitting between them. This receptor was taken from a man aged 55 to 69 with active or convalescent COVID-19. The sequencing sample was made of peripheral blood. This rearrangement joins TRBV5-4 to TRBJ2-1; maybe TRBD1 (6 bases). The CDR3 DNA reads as TGTGCCAGCTCGAACAGGGATCGTTCTGATTCCAATGAGCAGTTCTTC. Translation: CASSNRDRSDSNEQFF.